These 14 T cell receptor beta chains originate from one sample sequenced in a study of shared clonotypes between healthy human individuals. Terminally differentiated effector memory CD45RA+ cells were excluded by CCR7 positive selection of CD45RO-negative cells. Clones were read by immunoSEQ multiplex PCR, and TCRdb kept only the in-frame ones, dropping some. The sample carries about 2.2 million clones, about 92% recorded once. The source material was naive CD8+ T cells from PBMCs. The receptor source for this set is a man between 18 and 35 years old in good health. Some clones in this sample may be carry-over from other donors' samples.

The V call is TRBV9, the J call TRBJ1-1; no clear D gene. CDR1 is SGDLS and CDR2 is YYNGEE in the germline V gene. This CDR3 comprises 15 residues. V shed 0 bases and J shed 1 base, with 10 bases lying between them. The CDR3 loop reads CASSVGRTPNTEAFF. The CDR3 coding sequence is TGTGCCAGCAGCGTAGGTCGCACCCCGAACACTGAAGCTTTCTTT.

The V call is TRBV6-5, the J call TRBJ2-7; D not certain. The V end was cut by 6 bases, the J end by 5 bases, with 17 bases between. CDR1 and CDR2 (germline): MNHEY, SVGAGI. The CDR3 has 14 residues. The CDR3: CASSYVGKADEQYF. The DNA for the CDR3 is TGTGCCAGCAGCTACGTCGGTAAGGCCGACGAGCAGTACTTC.

The chain joins TRBV6-1 to TRBJ2-1; D remains ambiguous. The CDR3 consists of 16 residues. Germline loops: CDR1 MNHNS, CDR2 SASEGT. With 3 bases removed from V and 0 bases from J, the gap between germline ends came to 12 bases. The CDR3, as DNA: TGTGCCAGCAGTGACTGGGCACAAACCTCCTACAATGAGCAGTTCTTC. Its translation: CASSDWAQTSYNEQFF.

The J gene is TRBJ2-7, the V gene TRBV6-1, with D maybe TRBD2 (5 bases). Trimming took 4 bases from V and 4 from J, leaving 11 bases between them. The CDR3 spans 13 residues. Germline V CDR1 and CDR2: MNHNS, SASEGT. The CDR3 is CASSVGAAYEQYF. The CDR3 nucleotides read TGTGCCAGCAGTGTAGGAGCGGCATACGAGCAGTACTTC.

The genes are TRBV4-1 and TRBJ1-1; a possible D gene is TRBD1 (6 bases). This CDR3 spans 19 amino acids. V lost 1 base to trimming and J lost 4 bases, with 25 bases between them. Germline CDR1 and CDR2: MGHRA and YSYEKL. The chain's CDR3 is CASSQASRTVATGGTEAFF. In nucleotides, the CDR3 is TGCGCCAGCAGCCAAGCTTCCAGGACAGTCGCAACTGGTGGCACTGAAGCTTTCTTT.

The rearrangement links TRBV10-3 to TRBJ2-1, with TRBD2 matching over 7 bases. The CDR3 totals 16 residues. Germline CDR1 is ENHRY and CDR2 is SYGVKD. V lost 7 bases to trimming and J lost 7 bases; unmatched junction nucleotides: 16. The CDR3 sequence is CAITKGWPSGDNEQFF. CDR3 bases: TGTGCCATCACCAAAGGTTGGCCTAGCGGAGATAATGAGCAGTTCTTC.

The V gene is TRBV7-9, the J gene TRBJ2-1; 13 bases are shared with TRBD2. This CDR3 is 17 amino acids long. Germline V gene data show CDR1 as SEHNR and CDR2 as FQNEAQ (reference sequence). After removal of 0 bases from V and 4 bases from J, the junction contained 3 bases not matched to a gene. CDR3 residues: CASSLARLAGGYNEQFF. The CDR3 nucleotides read TGTGCCAGCAGCTTAGCAAGACTAGCGGGAGGATACAATGAGCAGTTCTTC.

The chain combines TRBV29-1 with TRBJ1-2; tentative D call: TRBD1 (6 bases). The germline V gene encodes CDR1 SQVTM and CDR2 ANQGSEA. V lost 7 bases, J lost 4 bases, and 10 bases lay in between. The CDR3 has 11 residues. The CDR3 loop is CSGSDSYGYTF. The CDR3 region has the DNA TGCAGCGGGTCGGACAGCTATGGCTACACCTTC.

The chain is built from TRBV5-1 and TRBJ1-2; D unclear. With 0 bases removed from V and 4 bases from J, the gap between germline ends came to 10 bases. Germline CDR1 is SGHRS and CDR2 is YFSETQ. This CDR3 spans 14 amino acids. For the CDR3, the DNA is TGCGCCAGCAGCTTGGCCGGGCAGCTCTATGGCTACACCTTC. Protein: CASSLAGQLYGYTF.

The J gene is TRBJ1-2, the V gene TRBV6-5; 12 positions match TRBD1. Germline CDR1 is MNHEY and CDR2 is SVGAGI. CDR3 length: 14 residues. With 4 bases clipped from V and 12 bases from J, the junction kept 9 bases outside the gene matches. The CDR3 region has the DNA TGTGCCAGCAGTTCCCAGGGACAGGGGGCGCGTAACACCTTC. As protein: CASSSQGQGARNTF.

This chain uses TRBV27 with TRBJ2-2; 9 nucleotides agree with TRBD2. With V trimmed by 5 bases and J by 6 bases, 10 bases remained unmatched. CDR1 MNHEY and CDR2 SMNVEV come from the germline V gene (reference sequence). The CDR3 has 16 amino acids. In nucleotides, the CDR3 is TGTGCCAGCAGTCCCTCTAGCGGGAATGTCGCCGGGGAGCTGTTTTTT. Residues: CASSPSSGNVAGELFF.

V is TRBV6-1 and J is TRBJ1-5, with D unresolved. Germline assignment: CDR1 MNHNS and CDR2 SASEGT. V was trimmed by 2 bases and J by 13 bases, leaving 6 bases between them. The CDR3 spans 10 residues. The CDR3 region has the DNA TGTGCCAGCAGTGAACTGTCTCAGCATTTT. Its protein is CASSELSQHF.

The V gene is TRBV28, the J gene TRBJ2-7, with D maybe TRBD1 (7 bases). V gave up 5 bases and J gave up 2 bases, with 16 bases separating them. Germline V CDR1 and CDR2: MDHEN, SYDVKM. This CDR3 has 15 residues. The chain's CDR3 is CASSPQGGGAYEQYF. The CDR3 DNA reads TGTGCCAGCAGTCCTCAGGGGGGTGGTGCCTACGAGCAGTACTTC. Full variable domain (remainder filled in from reference TRBV28 and TRBJ2-7): DVKVTQSSRYLVKRTGEKVFLECVQDMDHENMFWYRQDPGLGLRLIYFSYDVKMKEKGDIPEGYSVSREKKERFSLILESASTNQTSMYLCASSPQGGGAYEQYFGPGTRLTVT.

The chain carries TRBV19 and TRBJ1-4; possibly TRBD1 for D (6 bases). The germline CDR1 and CDR2 sequences are LNHDA and SQIVND (reference sequence). Trimming removed 8 bases from V and 4 bases from J, with 17 bases in between. The CDR3 extends over 15 amino acids. CDR3 sequence reads: CASRSRDTINEKLFF. Written as DNA, the CDR3 is TGTGCCAGTCGTTCAAGGGACACGATTAATGAAAAACTGTTTTTT. Supplemented by reference TRBV19 and TRBJ1-4, the full variable domain reads DGGITQSPKYLFRKEGQNVTLSCEQNLNHDAMYWYRQDPGQGLRLIYYSQIVNDFQKGDIAEGYSVSREKKESFPLTVTSAQKNPTAFYLCASRSRDTINEKLFFGSGTQLSVL.